Each of the 22 T cell receptor beta chains below was sequenced from the same sample in a study of blood T cells in healthy people across ages (dated by TCRdb to the mid-2010s). The library was obtained by 5' RACE. Sequencing was carried out with an Illumina HiSeq 2500. A second PCR of roughly 6 to 11 cycles was performed with a sample-barcoded 5' primer and a J-beta primer mix. Through fastp at Q25 and MiXCR, TCRdb rebuilt clones from the public reads, retaining in-frame beta chains. Merged by CDR3 protein, the rows form single entries marked with the most common genes and DNA. This sample holds 1.5 million to 1.8 million distinct CDR3 sequences; roughly two fifths were observed only once. The top ten clonotypes cover about 3.8% of the sample. Specimen: blood. These receptors were obtained from a woman under 30 in good health.

This chain uses TRBV27 with TRBJ2-3; a weak D match, TRBD2 (6 bases). Germline V gene lookup returns CDR1 MNHEY and CDR2 SMNVEV (reference sequence). The CDR3 is 17 amino acids. The V end was cut by 9 bases, the J end by 4 bases, with 26 bases between. The CDR3 reads CASSSLTWQASADTQYF. CDR3 DNA: TGTGCCAGTAGTAGCCTGACGTGGCAGGCTAGCGCAGATACGCAGTATTTT.

This chain joins TRBV10-3 and TRBJ2-5; the D is unclear. The end of the DNA fits TRBJ2-7 better, so the J call may be wrong. CDR3 length: 14 residues. Germline CDR1 ENHRY, CDR2 SYGVKD. The CDR3: CAIRDPGALYEQYF. For the CDR3, the DNA is TGTGCCATCAGGGACCCGGGCGCCCTTTACGAGCAGTACTTC.

This chain uses TRBV7-2 with TRBJ1-2, with D perhaps TRBD1 (5 bases). The CDR3 loop spans 14 amino acids. Germline-derived CDR1 and CDR2 are SGHTA and FQGNSA. V lost 3 bases and J 6 bases, leaving 14 bases between the germline ends. The CDR3 loop is CASSFAGLDHGYTF. The CDR3 coding sequence is TGTGCCAGCAGCTTCGCAGGGTTGGACCATGGCTACACCTTC.

As for this clonotype: This may be a read error, as it is one base from a much larger clone. The rearrangement uses TRBV29-1 and TRBJ2-3, with no clear D. CDR3 length: 10 amino acids. V shed 7 bases and J shed 4 bases, with 6 bases lying between them. Germline V gene sequence: CDR1 SQVTM, CDR2 ANQGSEA. The CDR3 nucleotides read TGCAGCGCTGCATCAGATACGCAGTATTTT. Translated, it gives CSAASDTQYF.

This chain links TRBV18 with TRBJ1-1; maybe TRBD1 (6 bases). The V end was cut by 6 bases, the J end by 5 bases, with 19 bases between. The CDR3 loop spans 15 amino acids. Germline V lookup: CDR1 KGHSH, CDR2 LQKENI. The CDR3 is CASSPDRPGGTEAFF. The CDR3 DNA follows: TGTGCCAGCTCCCCTGACAGGCCCGGTGGGACTGAAGCTTTCTTT.

This clonotype was seen ten or more times. The chain joins TRBV12-5 to TRBJ2-1; D is ambiguous. CDR1 is LGHNT, CDR2 FRNRAP, per germline. Between the trimmed V and J ends, which lost 6 bases and 8 bases, there was a span of 8 bases. The CDR3 contains 11 residues. The CDR3 DNA sequence: TGTGCTAGTGGGGACCTTGATGAGCAGTTCTTC. It translates to CASGDLDEQFF.

The CDR3 coding sequence is TGTGCCATCAGTGAGGGCCAGGGGCGGAACGAGCAGTACTTC. It yields the protein CAISEGQGRNEQYF. The chain has TRBV10-3 and TRBJ2-7; perhaps TRBD1 as D (6 bases). Per the germline V gene, CDR1 is ENHRY and CDR2 is SYGVKD. CDR3 length equals 14 residues. Trimming pared 2 bases from V and 5 bases from J, leaving 13 bases between.

With respect to this clonotype: This may arise from a read error, as a much more abundant clone is one base away. V and J are TRBV20-1 and TRBJ2-1, with D tentatively TRBD1 or TRBD2 (5 bases each). The CDR3 runs to 14 residues. The ends were cut back, 0 bases at V and 0 bases at J, with 6 bases in the middle. Germline CDR1 DFQATT, CDR2 SNEGSKA (reference sequence). This CDR3 reads CSARDGTSYNEQFF. Written as DNA, the CDR3 is TGCAGTGCTAGAGATGGGACCTCCTACAATGAGCAGTTCTTC.

V usage is TRBV7-9 and J usage is TRBJ2-1, with 9 bases fitting TRBD1. This CDR3 contains 17 residues. The V gene end was trimmed by 1 base and the J gene end by 9 bases; junction bases not matched to a gene: 13. Germline V lookup: CDR1 SEHNR, CDR2 FQNEAQ (reference sequence). The CDR3 is CASSLVGTGLSAGEQFF. CDR3 bases: TGTGCCAGCAGCTTAGTAGGGACAGGGCTATCGGCGGGTGAGCAGTTCTTC.

CDR3 protein: CASSFSWQATEAFF. CDR3 sequence (DNA): TGTGCCAGCAGTTTCTCTTGGCAGGCCACTGAAGCTTTCTTT. The gene calls are TRBV12-3 or TRBV12-4 and TRBJ1-1; D remains unclear. The CDR3 has 14 residues. The V end lost 3 bases, the J end lost 4 bases, and 12 bases lay between the germline ends.

This clonotype occurred many times. This chain connects TRBV7-2 to TRBJ2-1; maybe TRBD1 (6 bases). The CDR3 runs to 17 residues. Germline CDR1 SGHTA, CDR2 FQGNSA. With 4 bases removed from V and 8 bases from J, the gap between germline ends came to 24 bases. CDR3 region: CASSSRLVGATVDEQFF. CDR3 nucleotide sequence: TGTGCCAGCAGCTCGCGCTTGGTGGGGGCCACAGTAGATGAGCAGTTCTTC.

This chain connects TRBV4-3 to TRBJ1-4; 7 bases match TRBD1. The CDR3 is made up of 17 amino acids. The trim removed 0 bases at V and 4 bases at J, leaving 8 bases unmatched. Germline V gene sequence: CDR1 LGHNA, CDR2 YSLEER. CDR3 loop: CASSQEIPGQINEKLFF. Written as DNA, the CDR3 is TGCGCCAGCAGCCAAGAAATTCCGGGACAGATTAATGAAAAACTGTTTTTT.

The gene calls are TRBV29-1 and TRBJ2-5; 9 positions match TRBD1. The DNA end is a closer match to TRBJ2-7, so the J assignment may be wrong. The CDR3 runs to 15 residues. Germline CDR1 reads SQVTM; CDR2 reads ANQGSEA. CDR3 region: CSVEDSFTGGREQYF. CDR3 sequence (DNA): TGCAGCGTTGAAGATAGTTTCACAGGGGGCCGCGAGCAGTACTTC.

This clonotype was seen a few times. The V gene is TRBV7-9, the J gene TRBJ2-6, with D unclear. V was shortened by 4 bases and J by 3 bases, with 13 bases between the two germline ends. Germline CDR1 is SEHNR and CDR2 is FQNEAQ (reference sequence). The CDR3 runs to 16 residues. The CDR3 DNA follows: TGTGCCAGCAGCTCCGCCGTCGGGCTTGGGGCCAACGTCCTGACTTTC. Encoded protein: CASSSAVGLGANVLTF.

The chain has TRBV20-1 and TRBJ2-1, with a possible D match to TRBD2 (5 bases). The J call could be wrong; TRBJ2-7 is a better fit for the DNA end. The CDR3 covers 15 residues. Per germline, CDR1 DFQATT and CDR2 SNEGSKA (reference sequence). The CDR3 spells CSARPTSGSYNEQYF. CDR3 DNA sequence: TGCAGTGCTAGACCAACTAGTGGCTCCTACAATGAGCAGTACTTC.

The chain recombines TRBV6-5 with TRBJ1-1; a weak D match, TRBD1 (5 bases). The CDR3 loop spans 12 amino acids. V was shortened by 4 bases and J by 7 bases, with 10 bases between the two germline ends. CDR1 and CDR2 from the germline V gene are MNHEY and SVGAGI. The CDR3 DNA follows: TGTGCCAGCAGTTCCCGGGGGGTTGAAGCTTTCTTT. This encodes CASSSRGVEAFF.

The genes are TRBV2 and TRBJ2-3; D is unclear. The germline V and J ends were trimmed by 9 bases and 2 bases, with 12 bases remaining between them. Germline CDR1 SNHLY, CDR2 FYNNEI. The CDR3 runs 13 residues. The CDR3 nucleotides read TGTGCCAGAGGTAGTTCCAACACAGATACGCAGTATTTT. It is translated as CARGSSNTDTQYF.

This clonotype was seen repeatedly, ten times or more. A much more abundant neighbour one base away suggests this may be a read error. DNA for the CDR3: TGTGCCAGCAGCGTAGGAGCGGGCACTGAAGCTTTCTTT. It is translated as CASSVGAGTEAFF. This chain joins TRBV9 and TRBJ1-1; D remains unclear. Per the germline V gene, CDR1 is SGDLS and CDR2 is YYNGEE. V dropped 0 bases and J dropped 4 bases, with 7 bases sitting between them. The CDR3 has 13 amino acids. The entire variable domain, with the rest obtained from reference TRBV9 and TRBJ1-1, is as follows: DSGVTQTPKHLITATGQRVTLRCSPRSGDLSVYWYQQSLDQGLQFLIQYYNGEERAKGNILERFSAQQFPDLHSELNLSSLELGDSALYFCASSVGAGTEAFFGQGTRLTVV.

The chain links TRBV7-6 to TRBJ1-1; the match to TRBD1 covers 9 bases. Losses at the gene ends were 5 bases for V and 7 bases for J; bases not matched to a gene: 8. Looked up from germline, CDR1 is SGHVS and CDR2 is FNYEAQ. The CDR3 loop spans 14 amino acids. The CDR3 spells CASSKRDREIEAFF. In DNA, the CDR3 is TGTGCCAGCAGCAAACGGGACAGGGAGATTGAAGCTTTCTTT.

The V gene is TRBV2, the J gene TRBJ2-7, with 7 bases that match TRBD2. This CDR3 is 14 amino acids long. Trimming at V came to 11 bases and at J to 12 bases, leaving 22 bases not matched to a gene. CDR1 is SNHLY, CDR2 FYNNEI, per germline. CDR3 in amino acids: CACFTGGDGLFRYF. CDR3 DNA: TGTGCCTGCTTCACTGGGGGGGACGGCCTCTTTCGGTACTTC. The variable domain in full, with the rest retrieved from reference TRBV2 and TRBJ2-7, is EPEVTQTPSHQVTQMGQEVILRCVPISNHLYFYWYRQILGQKVEFLVSFYNNEISEKSEIFDDQFSVERPDGSNFTLKIRSTKLEDSAMYFCACFTGGDGLFRYFGPGTRLTVT.

This chain joins TRBV29-1 and TRBJ2-5; 10 positions agree with TRBD2. Looked up from germline, CDR1 is SQVTM and CDR2 is ANQGSEA. CDR3 length: 16 amino acids. V was pared by 6 bases and J by 11 bases, with 21 bases of the junction left unmatched. The CDR3 loop reads CSVGRASGSLDNEQYF. The CDR3 DNA follows: TGCAGCGTGGGCCGGGCTAGCGGGAGCCTCGACAATGAGCAGTACTTC.

This clonotype was seen more than once but under ten times. The V and J genes are TRBV7-6 and TRBJ2-5, with 7 positions matching TRBD1. The CDR3 is 15 amino acids. The ends lost 1 base at V and 5 bases at J; junction bases unmatched: 7. CDR1 and CDR2 from the germline V gene are SGHVS and FNYEAQ. In nucleotides, the CDR3 is TGTGCCAGCAGCTTAGGTGCGACAGGGTTGGAGACCCAGTACTTC. This codes for CASSLGATGLETQYF.